This entry features one T cell receptor beta chain sequence. The specificity of this receptor is unknown. Per-nucleotide qualities are absent, and no much larger clonotype sits a single base away. The immunoSEQ Assay, a bias-controlled multiplex PCR, was used to amplify TCRbeta CDR3 regions from genomic DNA. Per the authors' processing: The number of nucleated cells in each sample was estimated from the amplification of reference gene primers within the assay. To quantify the absolute abundance of each unique TCRbeta CDR3 rearrangement, sequence reads were collapsed and filtered. Productive Simpson clonality was computed per sample as the square root of Simpson's diversity index over productive rearrangements. The table comes from immuneACCESS by way of TCRdb, which keeps in-frame sequences with V and J called. Part of the clones is missing from these tables; in studies checked, under half for an unresolved V gene and the rest for unknown reasons. V, J and clone size are taken as reported in that table, and D and trimming were inferred from the DNA itself. This sample gives 200,000 to 250,000 clones in total; 80% to 85% of them show up just once. Approximately 6.2% of the sample lies in the top ten.

These data come from a study of blood T cell repertoires in COVID-19 (dated by TCRdb to the early 2020s). Broadly, across the study: Samples from collaborators originated in the United States, Italy and Spain and spanned both the acute and convalescent phases of COVID-19. The prospective study material was composed of cDNA or gDNA derived from T cells, B-cell-depleted T cells, or PBMCs. Deeply sampled blood TCRbeta repertoires from subjects exposed to, actively infected with, or recovered from COVID-19 were included in the dataset. The repertoires were released in a freely available public database intended as a resource for research on the immune response to SARS-CoV-2. Samples came from the ongoing ImmuneRACE study (first 160 participants) plus 1,254 subjects from 6 global collaborators. A de-identified subject ID, COVID-19 status, age in years and sex were almost always included in the sample metadata. Where available, HLA class I and class II types were taken from metadata supplied by the sample provider and were not determined by assay-based typing. Summary of the overall study and its limitations: How much clinical and demographic metadata was included differed by source and by participant, and the metadata was provided uncurated.

In the prospective study, participants were about 18 to 95 years old, resided in about two dozen geographic areas of the United States, and were enrolled through a virtual design. To assign participants to cohorts, the prospective study relied on clinical history that participants themselves reported in a screening survey and a study questionnaire. For ImmuneRACE Cohort 3, a participant was defined as recovered based on two consecutive negative NP/OP PCR tests, clearance by a healthcare professional, or resolution of symptoms. In the prospective study, mobile phlebotomists collected whole blood, serum and a nasopharyngeal or oropharyngeal swab from each participant. Participants in the prospective study had the option to provide additional blood draws and questionnaires over an approximately two-month period. Prospective study blood samples were shipped either frozen or at room temperature before DNA extraction.

From the cysteine through the phenylalanine, the CDR3 covers 14 amino acids. Only the CDR3 region is kept as DNA, spanning 42 bases read in frame from base 1. CDR1 and CDR2 are read off the germline V gene as SNHLY and FYNNEI. At the junction V is shortened by 8 bases and J by 6 bases; bases outside the gene matches: 9. Sequencing used PBMCs or T cells enriched from blood (not recorded which). In this chain, TRBV2 is recombined with TRBJ1-2; 10 middle bases align to TRBD1. The sequence was collected from a woman aged 40 to 50 who had recovered from COVID-19. Read as DNA, the sequence is TGTGCCAGCGGGGGACAGGGGAGATCGGATGGCTACACCTTC. Its protein reads: CASGGQGRSDGYTF.